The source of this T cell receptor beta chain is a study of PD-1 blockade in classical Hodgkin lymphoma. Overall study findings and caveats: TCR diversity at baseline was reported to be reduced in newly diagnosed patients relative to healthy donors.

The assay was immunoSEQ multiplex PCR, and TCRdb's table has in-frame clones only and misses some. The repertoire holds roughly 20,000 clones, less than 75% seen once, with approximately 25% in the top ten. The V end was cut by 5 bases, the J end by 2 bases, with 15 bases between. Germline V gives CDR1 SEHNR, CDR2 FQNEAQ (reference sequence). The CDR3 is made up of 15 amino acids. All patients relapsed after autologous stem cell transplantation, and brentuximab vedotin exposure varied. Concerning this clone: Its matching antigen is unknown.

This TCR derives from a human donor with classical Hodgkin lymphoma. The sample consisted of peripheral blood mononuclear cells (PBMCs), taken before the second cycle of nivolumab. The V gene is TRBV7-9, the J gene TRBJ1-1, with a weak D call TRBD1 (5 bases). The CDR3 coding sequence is TGTGCCAGCAGCCGGGGGGAGGAACCAAACACTGAAGCTTTCTTT. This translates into CASSRGEEPNTEAFF.